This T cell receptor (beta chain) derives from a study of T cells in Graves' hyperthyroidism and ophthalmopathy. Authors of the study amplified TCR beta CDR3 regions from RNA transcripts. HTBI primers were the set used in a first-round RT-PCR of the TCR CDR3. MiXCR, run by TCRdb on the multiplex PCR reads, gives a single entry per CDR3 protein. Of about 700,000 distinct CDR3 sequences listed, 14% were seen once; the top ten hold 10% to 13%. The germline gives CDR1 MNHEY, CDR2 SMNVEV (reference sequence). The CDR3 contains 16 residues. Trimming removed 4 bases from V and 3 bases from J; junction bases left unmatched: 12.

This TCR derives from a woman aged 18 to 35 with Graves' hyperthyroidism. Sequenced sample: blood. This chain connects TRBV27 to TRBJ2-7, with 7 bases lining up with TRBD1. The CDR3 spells CASSSSRQGESYEQYF. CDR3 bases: TGTGCCAGCAGTTCATCCCGACAGGGAGAGAGCTACGAGCAGTACTTC.